The 2 T cell receptor beta chains below come from one sample, sequenced in a study of tumor-infiltrating lymphocytes in primary liver carcinoma (dated by TCRdb to 2015 to 2018). The data were produced on an Illumina HiSeq 2500. Using a constant-region primer and ProtoScript II reverse transcriptase, TCRbeta-specific cDNA was reverse-transcribed from 400 to 550 ng total RNA. TCRbeta libraries were built with three nested multiplex PCR rounds, a slightly modified ARM-PCR procedure. Each of the first two PCR rounds ran for approximately 11 cycles and used multiplex TRBV1-TRBV30 forward primers together with a Cbeta reverse primer. TCRdb redid the processing of the public reads, applying fastp at Q25 and MiXCR, and retained in-frame beta chains. Rows are combined by CDR3 protein, so each entry shows the most common genes and DNA. In this sample the table shows 75,000 or so distinct CDR3 sequences, more than 60% of which occur a single time. The top ten clones comprise roughly a quarter of the sample.

Without any cell sorting, total RNA and DNA were extracted together from about 20-30 mg of bulk tissue using the AllPrep DNA/RNA mini kit. The sample consisted of liver tumor tissue from sampling region 4. The cell subset or site label on this specimen signifies: tumor region T4, right-lateral pole. The receptor set was obtained from a man aged 35 to 55 with primary liver carcinoma and hepatitis B virus infection.

In this sample, this clonotype turned up once. V is TRBV5-4 and J is TRBJ2-3; 14 bases are a match to TRBD2. CDR1 is SGHNT and CDR2 is YYREEE in the germline V gene (reference sequence). This CDR3 is 16 amino acids long. Trimming at V came to 8 bases and at J to 7 bases, leaving 12 bases not matched to a gene. The CDR3 sequence is CARSTGLAGGGHTQYF. DNA for the CDR3: TGTGCCAGGAGCACTGGACTAGCGGGAGGAGGACATACGCAGTATTTT. The variable domain in full, completed from reference TRBV5-4 and TRBJ2-3, reads ETGVTQSPTHLIKTRGQQVTLRCSSQSGHNTVSWYQQALGQGPQFIFQYYREEENGRGNFPPRFSGLQFPNYSSELNVNALELDDSALYLCARSTGLAGGGHTQYFGPGTRLTVL.

As regards this clonotype: Since a much larger clone is just one base distant, this may be a read error. This rearrangement joins TRBV10-3 to TRBJ2-2; 7 bases line up with TRBD1. Per germline, CDR1 ENHRY and CDR2 SYGVKD. V dropped 11 bases and J dropped 9; count of bases not matched to a gene: 12. There are 13 residues in the CDR3. The CDR3 DNA reads TGTGCCTCCCGACAGGGCTCTACCAGGGAGCTGTTTTTT. Protein sequence: CASRQGSTRELFF.